This entry describes one T cell receptor beta chain. What it recognizes is unknown. The sample originates from a study of T cell responses to AZD1222 COVID-19 vaccine. Broader study findings: Per reports, nearly half of all spike-specific TCRs target regions that are unmutated in variants. The number of AZD1222 recipients seropositive at baseline was only five or six. Clonal diversity was possibly underestimated, and the donors were mostly white British, with more females.

The repertoire was sequenced with immunoSEQ multiplex PCR; TCRdb's copy has only in-frame clones and lacks some. This table has about 150,000 clones, roughly nine tenths appearing once. CDR3 length equals 14 residues. Per germline, CDR1 MDHEN and CDR2 SYDVKM. The germline V and J ends were trimmed by 5 bases and 4 bases, with 13 bases remaining between them. This chain links TRBV28 with TRBJ2-3; D might be TRBD2 (6 bases). Sequencing used peripheral blood, obtained on day 0 of MenACWY control vaccination. This TCR derives from an adult in good health. The CDR3 coding sequence is TGTGCCAGCAGTCTGGGGGGTACGGCAGATACGCAGTATTTT. Translating gives CASSLGGTADTQYF.